This paragraph covers one T cell receptor beta chain sequence. V dropped 0 bases and J dropped 1 base, with 15 bases sitting between them. The CDR3 is 16 residues long. The germline gives CDR1 DFQATT, CDR2 SNEGSKA (reference sequence). TCRdb analysed the 5' RACE reads with MiXCR anew, one entry per CDR3 protein. The sample contains about 350,000 distinct CDR3 sequences, 11% of which appear only once. The data were obtained in a study of T cells after yellow fever vaccination. The chain is built from TRBV20-1 and TRBJ1-1, with a tentative D call TRBD1 (5 bases). This TCR came from a man between 18 and 35 years old who received the YFV17D yellow fever vaccine. Source: PBMCs, taken on the day of the first yellow fever vaccination. CDR3 in amino acids: CSARDPMGGRNTEAFF. The CDR3 region has the DNA TGCAGTGCTAGAGACCCGATGGGGGGAAGGAACACTGAAGCTTTCTTT.